This T cell receptor beta chain was recorded in a study of blood T cell repertoires in COVID-19. Study-wide background: Acute-phase and convalescent COVID-19 samples originated in the United States, Italy and Spain. The analysed material was cDNA or gDNA that came from T cells, B-cell-depleted T cells, or PBMCs.

In the original analysis: Reference gene primers were amplified, and this amplification served to estimate nucleated cell counts. Method: immunoSEQ multiplex PCR; TCRdb's copy keeps in-frame clones and lacks some. V and J calls and clone size are as listed in that table; D and trimming were resolved from the DNA. The data contain about 230,000 clones, 65% to 90% of them singletons. V lost 5 bases, J lost 1 base, and 11 bases stayed unmatched. Germline V gene data show CDR1 as LGHDT and CDR2 as YNNKEL (reference sequence). This CDR3 is built from 18 residues. V usage is TRBV3-1 (or the pseudogene TRBV3-2) and J usage is TRBJ2-1; 10 bases are shared with TRBD2. This TCR was sampled from a man aged 35 to 55 who had recovered from COVID-19. The specimen sequenced was peripheral blood. The CDR3 reads CASSTPKTSGFSYNEQFF. The CDR3 coding sequence is TGTGCCAGCAGCACTCCTAAGACTAGCGGGTTTTCCTACAATGAGCAGTTCTTC.